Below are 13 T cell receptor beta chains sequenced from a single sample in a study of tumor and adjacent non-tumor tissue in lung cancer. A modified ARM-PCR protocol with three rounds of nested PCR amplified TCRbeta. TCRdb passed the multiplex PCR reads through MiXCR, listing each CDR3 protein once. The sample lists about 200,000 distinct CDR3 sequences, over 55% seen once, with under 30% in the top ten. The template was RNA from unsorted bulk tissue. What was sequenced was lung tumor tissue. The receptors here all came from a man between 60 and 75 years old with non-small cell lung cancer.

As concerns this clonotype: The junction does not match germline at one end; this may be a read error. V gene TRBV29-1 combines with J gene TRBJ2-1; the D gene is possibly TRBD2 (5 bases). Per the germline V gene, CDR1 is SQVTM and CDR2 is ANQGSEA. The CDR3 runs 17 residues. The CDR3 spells CSVEDPGRLSLYNKQFF. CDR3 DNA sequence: TGTAGCGTTGAAGATCCAGGCAGGCTGAGTCTCTACAATAAGCAGTTCTTC.

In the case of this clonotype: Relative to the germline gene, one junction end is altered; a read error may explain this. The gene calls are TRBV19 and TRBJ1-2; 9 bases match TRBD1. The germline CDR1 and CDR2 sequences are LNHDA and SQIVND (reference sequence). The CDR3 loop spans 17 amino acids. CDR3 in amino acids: CAGWGLAQGASNYGYTF. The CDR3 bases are TGTGCGGGATGGGGACTAGCACAGGGGGCGTCTAATTATGGCTACACCTTC.

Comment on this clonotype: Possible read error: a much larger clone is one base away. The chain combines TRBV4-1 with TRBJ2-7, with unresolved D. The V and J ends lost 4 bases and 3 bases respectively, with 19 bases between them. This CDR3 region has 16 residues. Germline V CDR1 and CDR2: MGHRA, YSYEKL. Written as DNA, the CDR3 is TGCGCCAGCAGCCTGTTGTCGGAGACGGATGGCTACGAGCAGTACTTC. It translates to CASSLLSETDGYEQYF.

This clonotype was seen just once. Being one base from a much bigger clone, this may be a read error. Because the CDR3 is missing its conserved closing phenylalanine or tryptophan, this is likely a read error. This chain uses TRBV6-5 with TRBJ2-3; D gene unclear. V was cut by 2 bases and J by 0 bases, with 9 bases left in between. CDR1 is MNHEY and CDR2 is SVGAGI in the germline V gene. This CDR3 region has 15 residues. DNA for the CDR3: TGTGCCAGCAGTTACGGGGTATCTAGCACAGATACGCAGTATTGT. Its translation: CASSYGVSSTDTQYC.

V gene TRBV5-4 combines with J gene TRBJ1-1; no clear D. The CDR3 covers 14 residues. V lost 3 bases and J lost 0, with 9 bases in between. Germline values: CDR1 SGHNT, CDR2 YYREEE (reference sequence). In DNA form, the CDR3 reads TGTGCCAGCAGCTCCGAGGCAGTGAACACTGAAGCTTTCTTT. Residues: CASSSEAVNTEAFF.

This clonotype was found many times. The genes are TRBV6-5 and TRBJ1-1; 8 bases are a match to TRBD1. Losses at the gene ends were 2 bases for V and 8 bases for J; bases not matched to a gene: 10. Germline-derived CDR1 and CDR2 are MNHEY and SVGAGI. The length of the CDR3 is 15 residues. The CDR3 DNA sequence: TGTGCCAGCAGTTACCATTTACCCTGGACAGGGGAAGCTTTCTTT. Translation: CASSYHLPWTGEAFF.

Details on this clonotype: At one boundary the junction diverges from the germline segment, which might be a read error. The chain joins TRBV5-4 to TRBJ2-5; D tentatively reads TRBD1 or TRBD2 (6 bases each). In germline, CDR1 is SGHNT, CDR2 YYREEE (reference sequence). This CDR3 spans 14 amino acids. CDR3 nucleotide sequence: TGTGCCAACAGCTGGTGGGGGGCCGGGGAGACCCAATACTTC. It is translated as CANSWWGAGETQYF.

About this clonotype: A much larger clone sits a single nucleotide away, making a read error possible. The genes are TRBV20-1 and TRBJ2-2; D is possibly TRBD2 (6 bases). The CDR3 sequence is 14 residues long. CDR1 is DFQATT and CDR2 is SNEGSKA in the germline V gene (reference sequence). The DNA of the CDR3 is TGCAGTGCTAGACCGCCGGGGGTCACCGAGGAGCTGTTTTTT. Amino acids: CSARPPGVTEELFF.

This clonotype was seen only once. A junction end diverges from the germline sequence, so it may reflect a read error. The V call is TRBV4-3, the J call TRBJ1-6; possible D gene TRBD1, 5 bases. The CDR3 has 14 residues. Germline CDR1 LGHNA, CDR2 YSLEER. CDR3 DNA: TGTCCCAGCAGCCAAGCTTTGGGACGTTCACCCCTCCACTTT. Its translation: CPSSQALGRSPLHF.

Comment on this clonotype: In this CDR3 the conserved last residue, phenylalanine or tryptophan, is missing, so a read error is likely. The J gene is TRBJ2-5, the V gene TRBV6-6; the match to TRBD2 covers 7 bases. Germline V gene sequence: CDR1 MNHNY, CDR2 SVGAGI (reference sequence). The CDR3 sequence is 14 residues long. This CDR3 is CTSRSGGRVETQYS. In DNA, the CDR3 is TGTACCAGCCGCTCGGGGGGAAGGGTAGAGACCCAGTACTCC.

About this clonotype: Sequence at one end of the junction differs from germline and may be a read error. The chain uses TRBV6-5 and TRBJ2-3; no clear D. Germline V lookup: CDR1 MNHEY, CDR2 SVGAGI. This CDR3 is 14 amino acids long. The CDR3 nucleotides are TGTGCCAGTAGTTACTCGTATCCCTGGGATAGGCAGTATTTT. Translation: CASSYSYPWDRQYF.

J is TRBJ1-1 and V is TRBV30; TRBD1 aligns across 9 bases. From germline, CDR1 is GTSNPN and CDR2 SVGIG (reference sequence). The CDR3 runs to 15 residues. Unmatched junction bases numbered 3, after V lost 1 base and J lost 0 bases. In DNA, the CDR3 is TGTGCCTGGAGTGCCTGGACAGGGGTGAACACTGAAGCTTTCTTT. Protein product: CAWSAWTGVNTEAFF.

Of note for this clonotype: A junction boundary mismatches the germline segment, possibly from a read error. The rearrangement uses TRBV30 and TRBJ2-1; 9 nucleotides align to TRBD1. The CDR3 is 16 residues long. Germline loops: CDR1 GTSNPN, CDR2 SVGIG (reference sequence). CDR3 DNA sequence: TGTGCCTGGAGTGATGGAACAGGGGGCGCGTTCAATGGGCAGTTCTTC. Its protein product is CAWSDGTGGAFNGQFF.